Listed below are T cell receptor beta chains from one sample, sequenced in a study of CD8 T cells in Susac syndrome. TCRdb re-derived calls from the immunoSEQ multiplex PCR reads in MiXCR, one entry per CDR3 protein. The sample consists of 150,000 to 200,000 distinct CDR3 sequences, 90% to 95% of them appearing once. The specimen was CD4+ T cells from PBMCs. The receptors derive from a human donor in good health. Both conserved end residues are part of each CDR3. D genes are given only for firm matches. Not all rows give a size; the values are once, few, many and, for expanded clones, a class.

clone size: -; D gene: TRBD1; V gene: TRBV7-9; J gene: TRBJ1-2; CDR3 protein: CVSSSGQGPYGYTF; CDR3 DNA: TGTGTCAGCAGCTCGGGACAGGGACCCTATGGCTACACCTTC
clone size: -; D gene: -; V gene: TRBV2; J gene: TRBJ2-5; CDR3 protein: CASSAFVQETQYF; CDR3 DNA: TGTGCCAGCAGTGCGTTTGTACAAGAGACCCAGTACTTC
clone size: -; D gene: TRBD1; V gene: TRBV20-1; J gene: TRBJ2-7; CDR3 protein: CRERDRGPYEQYF; CDR3 DNA: TGCAGGGAAAGAGACAGGGGGCCCTACGAGCAGTACTTC
clone size: -; D gene: TRBD1; V gene: TRBV7-3; J gene: TRBJ2-3; CDR3 protein: CASSFGAGTGGTDTQYF; CDR3 DNA: TGTGCCAGCAGCTTTGGGGCCGGGACAGGGGGCACAGATACGCAGTATTTT
clone size: -; D gene: TRBD1; V gene: TRBV20-1; J gene: TRBJ2-4; CDR3 protein: CSARPTGGNIQYF; CDR3 DNA: TGCAGTGCTAGACCGACAGGGGGAAACATTCAGTACTTC
clone size: -; D gene: TRBD1; V gene: TRBV20-1; J gene: TRBJ2-7; CDR3 protein: CSARRQGPYEQYF; CDR3 DNA: TGCAGTGCTAGAAGACAGGGTCCCTACGAGCAGTACTTC
clone size: -; D gene: -; V gene: TRBV2; J gene: TRBJ2-5; CDR3 protein: CASSDQVPETQYF; CDR3 DNA: TGTGCCAGCAGTGACCAGGTCCCGGAGACCCAGTACTTC
clone size: -; D gene: -; V gene: TRBV12-3/TRBV12-4; J gene: TRBJ2-7; CDR3 protein: CASSLTIYEQYF; CDR3 DNA: TGTGCCAGCAGTTTAACCATCTACGAGCAGTACTTC
clone size: once; D gene: -; V gene: TRBV14; J gene: TRBJ2-7; CDR3 protein: CASSHGGPVEQYF; CDR3 DNA: TGTGCCAGCAGCCATGGCGGCCCGGTGGAGCAGTACTTC
clone size: -; D gene: -; V gene: TRBV7-7; J gene: TRBJ2-5; CDR3 protein: CASSLGAPQGTQYF; CDR3 DNA: TGTGCTAGCAGCTTAGGGGCGCCCCAGGGGACCCAGTACTTC
clone size: -; D gene: -; V gene: TRBV6-2/TRBV6-3; J gene: TRBJ2-5; CDR3 protein: CASGPARETQYF; CDR3 DNA: TGTGCCAGCGGCCCTGCGAGGGAGACCCAGTACTTC
clone size: -; D gene: -; V gene: TRBV12-3/TRBV12-4; J gene: TRBJ2-1; CDR3 protein: CASSAYNEQFF; CDR3 DNA: TGTGCCAGCAGTGCCTACAATGAGCAGTTCTTC
clone size: once; D gene: -; V gene: TRBV24-1; J gene: TRBJ2-3; CDR3 protein: CATSDNGDPQYF; CDR3 DNA: TGTGCCACCAGTGACAACGGTGATCCGCAGTATTTT
clone size: -; D gene: TRBD2; V gene: TRBV7-7; J gene: TRBJ2-5; CDR3 protein: CASSPGLAGDRETQYF; CDR3 DNA: TGTGCTAGCAGCCCCGGACTAGCGGGGGATCGAGAGACCCAGTACTTC
clone size: -; D gene: TRBD1; V gene: TRBV5-6; J gene: TRBJ2-1; CDR3 protein: CASSRTGGSDNEQFF; CDR3 DNA: TGTGCCAGCAGCCGGACAGGGGGCTCGGATAATGAGCAGTTCTTC
clone size: -; D gene: TRBD2; V gene: TRBV14; J gene: TRBJ2-5; CDR3 protein: CASSLLPSGVSRWETQYF; CDR3 DNA: TGTGCCAGCAGCCTTTTGCCTAGCGGGGTATCACGGTGGGAGACCCAGTACTTC
clone size: -; D gene: -; V gene: TRBV28; J gene: TRBJ2-7; CDR3 protein: CASGTPGNTYEQYF; CDR3 DNA: TGTGCCAGCGGTACCCCCGGGAACACCTACGAGCAGTACTTC
clone size: -; D gene: -; V gene: TRBV30; J gene: TRBJ2-1; CDR3 protein: CAWTRKNEQFF; CDR3 DNA: TGTGCCTGGACTCGGAAAAATGAGCAGTTCTTC
clone size: -; D gene: TRBD1; V gene: TRBV20-1; J gene: TRBJ2-3; CDR3 protein: CSARGRQGSTDTQYF; CDR3 DNA: TGCAGTGCTAGAGGCAGACAGGGATCCACAGATACGCAGTATTTT
clone size: -; D gene: -; V gene: TRBV23-1; J gene: TRBJ2-1; CDR3 protein: CASPPPPGEQFF; CDR3 DNA: TGCGCCAGCCCCCCGCCTCCCGGTGAGCAGTTCTTC
clone size: -; D gene: -; V gene: TRBV24-1; J gene: TRBJ2-2; CDR3 protein: CATSDANRVTGELFF; CDR3 DNA: TGTGCCACCAGTGATGCAAACAGGGTCACCGGGGAGCTGTTTTTT
clone size: -; D gene: TRBD1; V gene: TRBV29-1; J gene: TRBJ1-2; CDR3 protein: CSVSDRVEGYTF; CDR3 DNA: TGCAGCGTGTCGGACAGGGTGGAGGGCTACACCTTC
clone size: -; D gene: -; V gene: TRBV20-1; J gene: TRBJ1-4; CDR3 protein: CSANSQTEKLFF; CDR3 DNA: TGCAGTGCTAATTCCCAGACTGAAAAACTGTTTTTT
clone size: once; D gene: TRBD1; V gene: TRBV15; J gene: TRBJ1-1; CDR3 protein: CATSRDRTGGKNTEAFF; CDR3 DNA: TGTGCCACCAGCAGAGATCGGACAGGGGGGAAGAACACTGAAGCTTTCTTT
clone size: -; D gene: -; V gene: TRBV5-1; J gene: TRBJ2-3; CDR3 protein: CASSTGIYVGPVDTQYF; CDR3 DNA: TGCGCCAGCAGCACTGGTATATATGTGGGGCCCGTAGATACGCAGTATTTT
clone size: -; D gene: -; V gene: TRBV7-6; J gene: TRBJ1-1; CDR3 protein: CASSLVRGGRTEAFF; CDR3 DNA: TGTGCCAGCAGCTTAGTACGGGGGGGAAGGACTGAAGCTTTCTTT
clone size: -; D gene: -; V gene: TRBV7-2; J gene: TRBJ2-1; CDR3 protein: CASGRAYSYNEQFF; CDR3 DNA: TGTGCCAGCGGACGGGCCTACTCCTACAATGAGCAGTTCTTC
clone size: -; D gene: -; V gene: TRBV2; J gene: TRBJ1-5; CDR3 protein: CASSIGRSNQPQHF; CDR3 DNA: TGTGCCAGCTCCATAGGTCGGAGCAATCAGCCCCAGCATTTT
clone size: -; D gene: -; V gene: TRBV5-1; J gene: TRBJ1-5; CDR3 protein: CASSLGSSVGQPQHF; CDR3 DNA: TGCGCCAGCAGCTTGGGCAGCAGCGTGGGTCAGCCCCAGCATTTT
clone size: -; D gene: TRBD1; V gene: TRBV30; J gene: TRBJ1-5; CDR3 protein: CAWSVGTGGAGQPQHF; CDR3 DNA: TGTGCCTGGAGTGTAGGGACAGGGGGCGCGGGGCAGCCCCAGCATTTT
clone size: -; D gene: -; V gene: TRBV5-8; J gene: TRBJ1-5; CDR3 protein: CASTRGGGLVGQPQHF; CDR3 DNA: TGTGCCAGCACCCGAGGTGGAGGGTTAGTAGGTCAGCCCCAGCATTTT
clone size: -; D gene: TRBD1; V gene: TRBV7-7; J gene: TRBJ2-5; CDR3 protein: CASSSTGTGGKETQYF; CDR3 DNA: TGTGCTAGCAGCTCGACAGGGACAGGGGGCAAGGAGACCCAGTACTTC